The 29 T cell receptor beta chains below come from one sample, sequenced in a study of OX40 agonist ivuxolimab in advanced cancers. Measured with immunoSEQ multiplex PCR; TCRdb has only the in-frame clones, and not every one. The sample shows 70,000 to 85,000 clones, 85% of them seen only once. Sample: CD4+ or CD8+ T cells sorted from blood, taken in a trial of the OX40 agonist ivuxolimab. These receptors all come from an adult with an advanced solid tumor such as melanoma, head and neck, liver or kidney cancer.

The chain couples TRBV9 to TRBJ1-1, with D possibly TRBD1 on 5 matching bases. The V end was cut by 4 bases, the J end by 0 bases, with 13 bases between. Per germline, CDR1 SGDLS and CDR2 YYNGEE. CDR3 length: 15 amino acids. The DNA of the CDR3 is TGTGCCAGCAGCCCACAGAACAGGATGAACACTGAAGCTTTCTTT. This translates into CASSPQNRMNTEAFF.

This clone was counted once. This chain connects TRBV6-1 to TRBJ2-5; 8 bases match TRBD1. In germline, CDR1 is MNHNS, CDR2 SASEGT. Unmatched junction bases numbered 4, after V lost 6 bases and J lost 4 bases. This CDR3 is 13 amino acids long. The CDR3 DNA is TGTGCCAGCAGACCTACAGGGGGAGAGACCCAGTACTTC. Its protein product is CASRPTGGETQYF.

This sequence joins TRBV4-3 and TRBJ1-1; D gene ambiguous. V dropped 0 bases and J dropped 0 bases, with 11 bases sitting between them. Germline V CDR1 and CDR2: LGHNA, YSLEER. The CDR3 is 16 residues long. The CDR3 DNA follows: TGCGCCAGCAGCCAAGAATATGGGCAAGTGAACACTGAAGCTTTCTTT. Its translation is CASSQEYGQVNTEAFF.

The genes are TRBV30 and TRBJ2-3, with 8 bases lining up with TRBD2. This CDR3 contains 12 residues. The germline V gene has CDR1 GTSNPN and CDR2 SVGIG (reference sequence). V dropped 5 bases and J dropped 4; count of bases not matched to a gene: 2. The CDR3 bases are TGTGCCTGGGGAGCGGGAGCAGATACGCAGTATTTT. It yields the protein CAWGAGADTQYF.

The chain combines TRBV5-5 with TRBJ2-2, with 7 bases that match TRBD1. There are 16 residues in the CDR3. V lost 4 bases, J lost 3 bases, and 9 bases stayed unmatched. Germline-derived CDR1 and CDR2 are SGHKS and YYEKEE (reference sequence). The CDR3 DNA reads as TGTGCCAGCAGCATCCCCGACAGGGTAGACACCGGGGAGCTGTTTTTT. Translated, it gives CASSIPDRVDTGELFF. The complete variable domain, with remaining parts taken from reference TRBV5-5 and TRBJ2-2, reads DAGVTQSPTHLIKTRGQQVTLRCSPISGHKSVSWYQQVLGQGPQFIFQYYEKEERGRGNFPDRFSARQFPNYSSELNVNALLLGDSALYLCASSIPDRVDTGELFFGEGSRLTVL.

The rearrangement joins TRBV11-1 to TRBJ2-1; TRBD2 is a possible D gene (6 bases). Trimming took off 5 bases at V and 3 bases at J, with 20 bases between the two ends. The length of the CDR3 is 17 residues. The germline CDR1 and CDR2 sequences are SGHAT and FQDESV (reference sequence). The CDR3 spells CASSPSGLFSFYNEQFF. CDR3 DNA sequence: TGTGCCAGCAGCCCCTCTGGACTATTCTCTTTCTACAATGAGCAGTTCTTC.

The chain is built from TRBV6-5 and TRBJ1-2, with TRBD1 matching 7 bases. The CDR3 totals 14 residues. The trim removed 8 bases at V and 4 bases at J, leaving 10 bases unmatched. CDR1 is MNHEY and CDR2 is SVGAGI in the germline V gene. CDR3 region: CASGRQGGGYGYTF. DNA of the CDR3: TGTGCCAGCGGGAGACAGGGAGGGGGCTATGGCTACACCTTC.

This chain links TRBV2 with TRBJ1-2, with TRBD1 matching 7 bases. Germline CDR1 and CDR2: SNHLY and FYNNEI. V gave up 8 bases and J gave up 3 bases; unmatched junction bases: 6. The CDR3 runs 13 residues. DNA for the CDR3: TGTGCCAGCCTTGACAGGGTGCACTATGGCTACACCTTC. Translation: CASLDRVHYGYTF.

The gene calls are TRBV6-6 and TRBJ1-2; D perhaps matches TRBD1 (5 bases). The germline V gene encodes CDR1 MNHNY and CDR2 SVGAGI (reference sequence). CDR3 size: 16 residues. V was pared by 5 bases and J by 0 bases, with 16 bases between. DNA of the CDR3: TGTGCCAGCAGTCCCAGCCAGGGAAGGACTAACTATGGCTACACCTTC. Residues: CASSPSQGRTNYGYTF.

V gene TRBV27 combines with J gene TRBJ2-7; D ambiguous. The germline CDR1 and CDR2 sequences are MNHEY and SMNVEV (reference sequence). The CDR3 totals 15 residues. Between the trimmed V and J ends, which lost 4 bases and 5 bases, there was a span of 18 bases. This CDR3 is CASSSPEENIHEQYF. The CDR3, as DNA: TGTGCCAGCAGTTCCCCAGAAGAGAACATCCACGAGCAGTACTTC.

The J gene is TRBJ2-3, the V gene TRBV14; D is perhaps TRBD2 (6 bases). V shed 2 bases and J shed 5 bases, with 20 bases lying between them. The CDR3 spans 17 residues. The germline CDR1 and CDR2 sequences are SGHDN and FVKESK. CDR3 DNA: TGTGCCAGCAGCCAAAGTATTAGCGGAGGGGCCGGAGATACGCAGTATTTT. The encoded protein is CASSQSISGGAGDTQYF. Full variable domain (outside the CDR3, taken from reference TRBV14 and TRBJ2-3): EAGVTQFPSHSVIEKGQTVTLRCDPISGHDNLYWYRRVMGKEIKFLLHFVKESKQDESGMPNNRFLAERTGGTYSTLKVQPAELEDSGVYFCASSQSISGGAGDTQYFGPGTRLTVL.

J is TRBJ2-1 and V is TRBV29-1, with D uncertain. The V gene lost 6 bases and the J gene lost 4 bases, with 7 bases spanning the gap. CDR3 length equals 11 residues. Germline loops: CDR1 SQVTM, CDR2 ANQGSEA. CDR3 sequence reads: CSVAGYNEQFF. The CDR3, as DNA: TGCAGCGTGGCAGGATACAATGAGCAGTTCTTC.

This chain links TRBV28 with TRBJ1-2; D not certain. Trimming pared 3 bases from V and 4 bases from J, leaving 15 bases between. This CDR3 is 15 amino acids long. CDR1 is MDHEN, CDR2 SYDVKM, per germline. The CDR3, as DNA: TGTGCCAGCAGTTTGGAGGAGGGAGGGCTCTATGGCTACACCTTC. This codes for CASSLEEGGLYGYTF.

The genes are TRBV28 and TRBJ2-1, with D uncertain. The V end lost 8 bases, the J end lost 7 bases, and 15 bases lay between the germline ends. Germline CDR1 is MDHEN and CDR2 is SYDVKM. CDR3 size: 13 residues. Here the CDR3 DNA reads TGTGCCAGCTCACCATCTTTGTGGAATGAGCAGTTCTTC. Translated, it gives CASSPSLWNEQFF.

The rearrangement joins TRBV19 to TRBJ2-3; maybe TRBD2 (6 bases). The ends were cut back, 6 bases at V and 0 bases at J, with 10 bases in the middle. This CDR3 has 14 amino acids. Germline assignment: CDR1 LNHDA and CDR2 SQIVND (reference sequence). The CDR3 nucleotides are TGTGCCAGTAGGACCGGGGGTAGCACAGATACGCAGTATTTT. Translated: CASRTGGSTDTQYF.

The chain recombines TRBV5-1 with TRBJ1-5, with 7 bases identical to TRBD1. In germline, CDR1 is SGHRS, CDR2 YFSETQ. With V trimmed by 4 bases and J by 4 bases, 11 bases remained unmatched. There are 16 residues in the CDR3. The CDR3 region has the DNA TGCGCCAGCAGCCTTGGAGCAGGGGGGAGAAATCAGCCCCAGCATTTT. Translation: CASSLGAGGRNQPQHF.

The rearrangement joins TRBV2 to TRBJ1-2; possible D gene TRBD1, 5 bases. CDR1 and CDR2 (germline): SNHLY, FYNNEI. The CDR3 spans 14 residues. V gave up 9 bases and J gave up 2 bases, with 16 bases separating them. This CDR3 is CASATDPGNYGYTF. The CDR3 DNA is TGTGCCAGTGCGACAGATCCGGGAAACTATGGCTACACCTTC.

The chain employs TRBV10-2 and TRBJ1-3; D possibly corresponds to TRBD1 (5 bases). This CDR3 spans 17 amino acids. Germline CDR1 and CDR2: WSHSY and SAAADI. V was cut by 7 bases and J by 0 bases, with 19 bases left in between. The CDR3 nucleotides are TGCGCCAGCACTTCAACCCTGGGGCGGACCTCTGGAAACACCATATATTTT. This codes for CASTSTLGRTSGNTIYF.

The V and J genes are TRBV21-1 and TRBJ1-2. TRBV21-1 is a known pseudogene. This CDR3 contains 15 residues. Written as DNA, the CDR3 is TGTGCCAGCAGCAAAACGCCCGGACCTAACTATGGCTACACCTTC. This translates into CASSKTPGPNYGYTF.

V usage is TRBV5-1 and J usage is TRBJ2-1; the match to TRBD1 covers 7 bases. The CDR3 runs to 14 residues. Germline V gives CDR1 SGHRS, CDR2 YFSETQ. The V gene end was trimmed by 3 bases and the J gene end by 5 bases; junction bases not matched to a gene: 5. CDR3 nucleotide sequence: TGCGCCAGCAGCTCGGGACAGCCTGACAATGAGCAGTTCTTC. Protein product: CASSSGQPDNEQFF.

This clone occurred once. The chain carries TRBV2 and TRBJ2-3; 8 positions match TRBD2. Germline V gene data show CDR1 as SNHLY and CDR2 as FYNNEI. V lost 5 bases and J lost 0; bases outside the gene matches: 7. This CDR3 contains 16 residues. CDR3 coding DNA: TGTGCCAGCAGTTCTTTAGCGGGGATTAGCACAGATACGCAGTATTTT. Translation: CASSSLAGISTDTQYF.

The chain uses TRBV9 and TRBJ2-3, with a possible D match to TRBD2 (5 bases). There are 15 residues in the CDR3. The V gene lost 0 bases and the J gene lost 2 bases, with 10 bases spanning the gap. Germline V CDR1 and CDR2: SGDLS, YYNGEE. The CDR3 region has the DNA TGTGCCAGCAGCGTAGATGAGGGTTACACAGATACGCAGTATTTT. As protein: CASSVDEGYTDTQYF.

The chain couples TRBV9 to TRBJ2-3; D is possibly TRBD2 (6 bases). The germline V gene encodes CDR1 SGDLS and CDR2 YYNGEE. Between the trimmed V and J ends, which lost 0 bases and 2 bases, there was a span of 7 bases. This CDR3 is 14 amino acids long. The CDR3 sequence is CASSVGGNTDTQYF. CDR3 DNA sequence: TGTGCCAGCAGCGTAGGCGGGAACACAGATACGCAGTATTTT.

This clone was seen only once. A read error may produce the germline difference seen at one junction end. The CDR3 DNA reads TGTGCCAGCAGCTTGGCGACTTCAACTAATGAAAGACTGTTTTTT. This sequence encodes CASSLATSTNERLFF. The chain is built from TRBV11-1 and TRBJ1-4; D ambiguous. CDR3 length: 15 amino acids. Per germline, CDR1 SGHAT and CDR2 FQDESV (reference sequence).

The gene calls are TRBV6-5 and TRBJ1-2; TRBD1 is a possible D gene (5 bases). This CDR3 has 15 residues. Trimming cost V 6 bases and J 5 bases, with 19 bases left between them. The germline CDR1 and CDR2 sequences are MNHEY and SVGAGI. The CDR3 spells CASRRRHRQFYGYTF. The CDR3 DNA sequence: TGTGCCAGCAGACGGAGGCATAGACAGTTTTATGGCTACACCTTC.

DNA for the CDR3: TGCGCCAGCAGCCCCCCGCCCGGAGCAGGCGGAAGTGAGCAGTTCTTC. This sequence encodes CASSPPPGAGGSEQFF. This rearrangement joins TRBV4-1 to TRBJ2-1; no reliable D call. There are 16 residues in the CDR3. Trimming took off 4 bases at V and 9 bases at J, with 22 bases between the two ends. Germline CDR1 is MGHRA and CDR2 is YSYEKL.

This chain links TRBV7-2 with TRBJ1-1; D is unresolved. Germline V gene lookup returns CDR1 SGHTA and CDR2 FQGNSA. Trimming took off 4 bases at V and 5 bases at J, with 11 bases between the two ends. The CDR3 consists of 13 residues. The CDR3 loop reads CASSSKIRTEAFF. The DNA for the CDR3 is TGTGCCAGCAGCTCAAAAATTCGTACTGAAGCTTTCTTT.

This chain connects TRBV5-4 to TRBJ2-5; 7 positions match TRBD1. Germline lookup yields CDR1 SGHNT and CDR2 YYREEE (reference sequence). The CDR3 consists of 14 residues. Trimming removed 7 bases from V and 0 bases from J; junction bases left unmatched: 6. CDR3 nucleotides: TGTGCCAGCCGCAGGACAGGACACCAAGAGACCCAGTACTTC. It translates to CASRRTGHQETQYF.

The chain couples TRBV4-3 to TRBJ2-1, with D possibly being TRBD1 or TRBD2 (5 bases each). Germline CDR1 and CDR2: LGHNA and YSLEER. The CDR3 covers 14 residues. Trimming removed 6 bases from V and 3 bases from J, with 12 bases in between. The CDR3 DNA sequence: TGCGCCAGCAGGCCGGGGACGAGCTACAATGAGCAGTTCTTC. Translation gives CASRPGTSYNEQFF.